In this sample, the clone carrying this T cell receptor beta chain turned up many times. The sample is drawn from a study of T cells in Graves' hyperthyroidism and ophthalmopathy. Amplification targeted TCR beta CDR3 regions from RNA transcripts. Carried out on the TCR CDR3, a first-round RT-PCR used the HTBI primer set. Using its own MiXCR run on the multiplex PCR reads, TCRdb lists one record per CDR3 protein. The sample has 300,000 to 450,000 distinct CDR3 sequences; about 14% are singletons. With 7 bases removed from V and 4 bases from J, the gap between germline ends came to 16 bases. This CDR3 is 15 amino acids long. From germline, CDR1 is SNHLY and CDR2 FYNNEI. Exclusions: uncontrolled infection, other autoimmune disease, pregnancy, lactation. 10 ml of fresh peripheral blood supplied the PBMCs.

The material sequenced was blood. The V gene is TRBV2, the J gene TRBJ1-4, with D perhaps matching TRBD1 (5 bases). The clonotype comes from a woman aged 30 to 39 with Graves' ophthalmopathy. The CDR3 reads CASKEEGTINEKLFF. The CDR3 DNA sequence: TGTGCCAGCAAAGAGGAAGGGACGATTAATGAAAAACTGTTTTTT.